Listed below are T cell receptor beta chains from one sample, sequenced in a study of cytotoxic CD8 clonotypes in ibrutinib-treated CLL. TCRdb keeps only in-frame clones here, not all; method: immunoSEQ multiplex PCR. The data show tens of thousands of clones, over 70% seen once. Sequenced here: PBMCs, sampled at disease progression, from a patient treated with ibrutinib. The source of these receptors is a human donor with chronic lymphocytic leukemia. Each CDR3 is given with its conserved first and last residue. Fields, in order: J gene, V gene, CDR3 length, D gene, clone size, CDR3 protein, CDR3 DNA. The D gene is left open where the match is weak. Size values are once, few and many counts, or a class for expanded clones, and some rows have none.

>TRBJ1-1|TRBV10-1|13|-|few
CASSELSNTEAFF
TGCGCCAGCAGTGAGTTGAGTAACACTGAAGCTTTCTTT
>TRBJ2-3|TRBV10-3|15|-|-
CAISSSGQGTDTQYF
TGTGCCATCAGTTCAAGCGGCCAAGGCACAGATACGCAGTATTTT
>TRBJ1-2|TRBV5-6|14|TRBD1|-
CASSLGDRNYGYTF
TGTGCCAGCAGCTTGGGGGACAGGAACTATGGCTACACCTTC
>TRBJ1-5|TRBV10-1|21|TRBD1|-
CASSAPGQGKVGGHCNQPQHF
TGCGCCAGCAGTGCACCGGGACAGGGGAAGGTAGGGGGTCATTGCAATCAGCCCCAGCATTTT
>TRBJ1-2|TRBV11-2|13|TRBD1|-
CASSPGTGYGYTF
TGTGCCAGCAGCCCCGGGACAGGGTATGGCTACACCTTC
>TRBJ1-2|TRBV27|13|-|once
CASSRQDRGGYTF
TGTGCCAGCAGTAGGCAGGATCGGGGTGGCTACACCTTC
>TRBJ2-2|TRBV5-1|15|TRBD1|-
CASRSRTGGTGELFF
TGCGCCAGCAGGAGTCGGACAGGGGGCACCGGGGAGCTGTTTTTT
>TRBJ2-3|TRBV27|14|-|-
CASSLSVSTDTQYF
TGTGCCAGCAGTTTATCGGTCAGCACAGATACGCAGTATTTT
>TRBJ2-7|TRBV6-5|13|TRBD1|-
CASLDRVMDEQYF
TGTGCCAGCCTTGACAGGGTGATGGACGAGCAGTACTTC
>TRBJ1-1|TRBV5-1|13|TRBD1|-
CASSPDRVEGAFF
TGCGCCAGCAGCCCTGACAGGGTGGAGGGAGCTTTCTTT
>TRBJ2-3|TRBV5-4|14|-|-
CASSPNLLPDTQYF
TGTGCCAGCAGCCCCAACCTTCTTCCAGATACGCAGTATTTT
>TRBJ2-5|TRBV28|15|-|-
CASSFRRGVRETQYF
TGTGCCAGCAGTTTTCGCAGGGGGGTGAGGGAGACCCAGTACTTC
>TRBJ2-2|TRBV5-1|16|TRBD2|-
CASSPPASGGAGELFF
TGCGCCAGCAGCCCGCCCGCTAGCGGGGGGGCCGGGGAGCTGTTTTTT
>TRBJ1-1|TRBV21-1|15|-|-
CASSTDRASGTEAFF
TGTGCCAGCAGCACTGACAGGGCTTCGGGCACTGAAGCTTTCTTT
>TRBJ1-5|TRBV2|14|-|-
CASSEMSGGKPQHF
TGTGCCAGCAGTGAAATGTCTGGGGGCAAGCCCCAGCATTTT
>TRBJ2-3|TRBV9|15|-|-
CASSVGTTSTDTQYF
TGTGCCAGCAGCGTAGGGACCACTAGCACAGATACGCAGTATTTT
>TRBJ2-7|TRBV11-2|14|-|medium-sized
CASSLVPVAGEQYF
TGTGCCAGCAGCTTAGTCCCCGTGGCCGGCGAGCAGTACTTC
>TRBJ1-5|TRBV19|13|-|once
CASSMGVGQPQHF
TGTGCCAGTAGTATGGGGGTAGGTCAGCCCCAGCATTTT
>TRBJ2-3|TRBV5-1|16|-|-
CASSLGAGWDTDTQYF
TGCGCCAGCAGCTTGGGGGCAGGGTGGGACACAGATACGCAGTATTTT
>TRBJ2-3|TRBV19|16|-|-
CASSSNVPGLTPTQYF
TGTGCCAGTAGTTCCAACGTCCCGGGACTCACACCTACGCAGTATTTT
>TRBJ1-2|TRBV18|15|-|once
CASSSTGSLNYGYTF
TGTGCCAGCTCGTCCACAGGGTCCCTTAACTATGGCTACACCTTC
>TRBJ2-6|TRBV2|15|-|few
CASTGDHSGANVLTF
TGTGCCAGCACAGGGGACCACTCTGGGGCCAACGTCCTGACTTTC
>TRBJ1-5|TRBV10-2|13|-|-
CATLQGGNQPQHF
TGCGCCACCCTACAGGGAGGCAATCAGCCCCAGCATTTT
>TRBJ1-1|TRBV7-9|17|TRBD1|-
CASSLRGTGKANTEAFF
TGTGCCAGCAGCTTACGCGGGACAGGGAAGGCGAACACTGAAGCTTTCTTT
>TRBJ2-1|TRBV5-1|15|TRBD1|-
CASSAGQGSYNEQFF
TGCGCCAGCAGCGCCGGACAGGGGTCCTACAATGAGCAGTTCTTC
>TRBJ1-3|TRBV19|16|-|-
CASSLMDSGHGNTIYF
TGTGCCAGTAGTCTGATGGACAGCGGGCATGGAAACACCATATATTTT
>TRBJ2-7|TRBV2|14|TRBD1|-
CASRQLGGTYEQYF
TGTGCCAGCAGACAACTAGGGGGCACCTACGAGCAGTACTTC